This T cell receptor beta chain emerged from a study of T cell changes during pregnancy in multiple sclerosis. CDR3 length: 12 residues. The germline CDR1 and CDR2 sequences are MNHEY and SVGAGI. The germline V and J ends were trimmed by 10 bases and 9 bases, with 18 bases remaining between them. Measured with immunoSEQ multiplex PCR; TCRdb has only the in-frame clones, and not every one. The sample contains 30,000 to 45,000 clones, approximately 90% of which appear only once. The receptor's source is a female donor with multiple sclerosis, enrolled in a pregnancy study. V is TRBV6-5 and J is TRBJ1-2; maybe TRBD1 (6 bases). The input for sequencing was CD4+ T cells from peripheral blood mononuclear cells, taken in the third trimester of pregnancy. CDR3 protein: CATTGTRGSYTF. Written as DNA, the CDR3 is TGTGCCACCACCGGGACAAGAGGGAGCTACACCTTC.